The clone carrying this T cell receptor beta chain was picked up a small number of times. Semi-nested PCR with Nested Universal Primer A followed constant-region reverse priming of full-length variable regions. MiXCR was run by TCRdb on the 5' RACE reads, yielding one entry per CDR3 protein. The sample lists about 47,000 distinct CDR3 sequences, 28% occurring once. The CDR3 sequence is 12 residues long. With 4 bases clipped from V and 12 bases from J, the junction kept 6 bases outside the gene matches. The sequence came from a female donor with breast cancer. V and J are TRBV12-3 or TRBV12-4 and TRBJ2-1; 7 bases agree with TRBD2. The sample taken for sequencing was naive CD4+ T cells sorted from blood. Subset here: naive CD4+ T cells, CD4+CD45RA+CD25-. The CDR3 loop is CASSSPGGRQFF. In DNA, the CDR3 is TGTGCCAGCAGTTCGCCGGGGGGTAGGCAGTTCTTC.